This T cell receptor beta chain comes out of a study of regulatory T cells in long-lasting Graves disease. Assembly of TCR beta libraries relied on iRepertoire HTBI primers together with Arm-PCR of CDR3 regions. TCRdb independently ran MiXCR on the multiplex PCR reads; one entry per CDR3 protein. The sample has 350,000 to 500,000 distinct CDR3 sequences; about 17% are singletons. This clonotype came up a few times. As for time point: newly diagnosed GD, antithyroid drugs for less than 3 months. The authors made the TCR library using RNA they extracted from PBMCs. In germline, CDR1 is SGDLS, CDR2 YYNGEE. The CDR3 is made up of 14 amino acids. Trimming shortened V by 4 bases and J by 10 bases, and 15 bases separated the two germline ends. This same sample was also taken into another study, of T cells in Graves' hyperthyroidism and ophthalmopathy. From that report: HTBI primers were the set used in a first-round RT-PCR of the TCR CDR3.

The genes are TRBV9 and TRBJ1-6; no definite D call. This TCR derives from a woman in her late teens or twenties with Graves disease. The material sequenced was peripheral blood mononuclear cells (PBMCs), taken at new diagnosis, from a patient treated with antithyroid drugs. The CDR3 sequence is CASSPRGKGSPLHF. CDR3 sequence (DNA): TGTGCCAGCAGCCCTCGGGGTAAAGGCTCACCCCTCCACTTT.